This T cell receptor (beta chain) was sequenced during a study of T cell repertoires in cytomegalovirus infection. Overall study context: CMV epitopes, recently identified HLA-C-restricted and well-studied HLA-B-restricted, were used. An indication of both CMV infection and matching HLA type came from public TCR beta signatures. Study findings and constraints: What dominated the ex vivo response were HLA-C-restricted CMV-specific TCR beta clonotypes.

A few counts support this clonotype. The antigen remains undetermined. The CDR3 runs 15 residues. Germline-derived CDR1 and CDR2 are MNHEY and SMNVEV (reference sequence). Between the trimmed V and J ends, which lost 4 bases and 6 bases, there was a span of 18 bases. From the reads, TCRdb called clonotypes with MiXCR, one entry per CDR3 protein. The sample has roughly 200,000 distinct CDR3 sequences; around 35% are singletons. The rearrangement joins TRBV27 to TRBJ2-5, with D perhaps matching TRBD1 (6 bases). The specimen comprised CD8+ T cells from cultured PBMCs, sampled from culture after CMV antigen stimulation. This receptor was obtained from a human donor in good health (CMV status not recorded). Some clones in this sample may be carry-over from other donors' samples. The CDR3 reads CASSSKQGYEKTQYF. The CDR3, as DNA: TGTGCCAGCAGTTCGAAACAGGGATATGAAAAGACCCAGTACTTC.